The 20 T cell receptor beta chains reported below all come from one sample, sequenced in a study of blood T cell repertoires in COVID-19 (TCRdb year 2020). The method behind the library was the immunoSEQ multiplex PCR assay. TCRdb stores this immuneACCESS table with in-frame sequences only. Part of the clones is absent; in the studies checked, under half of the shortfall reflects unresolved V genes, and no reason is known for the rest. Counted in this sample were approximately 270,000 clones; roughly 90% of them appeared once. The leading ten clones occupy 2% to 2.5% of the sample. Material for sequencing was peripheral blood. The receptors were gathered from a man in his fifties with acute or convalescent COVID-19.

The V and J genes are TRBV5-5 and TRBJ1-3; D remains unclear. With 4 bases removed from V and 0 bases from J, the gap between germline ends came to 14 bases. Germline V gene sequence: CDR1 SGHKS, CDR2 YYEKEE (reference sequence). The CDR3 is 16 amino acids. The CDR3 nucleotides read TGTGCCAGCAGCCTAGACCATGAGCTCTCTGGAAACACCATATATTTT. As protein: CASSLDHELSGNTIYF. Filled out from reference TRBV5-5 and TRBJ1-3, the complete variable domain reads DAGVTQSPTHLIKTRGQQVTLRCSPISGHKSVSWYQQVLGQGPQFIFQYYEKEERGRGNFPDRFSARQFPNYSSELNVNALLLGDSALYLCASSLDHELSGNTIYFGEGSWLTVV.

The gene calls are TRBV28 and TRBJ1-2; D gene ambiguous. The CDR3 totals 14 residues. Germline CDR1 MDHEN, CDR2 SYDVKM. The germline V and J ends were trimmed by 5 bases and 5 bases, with 15 bases remaining between them. CDR3 bases: TGTGCCAGCAGTCGGGTCGCTTTTTTGTATGGCTACACCTTC. Its translation: CASSRVAFLYGYTF.

The chain carries TRBV5-8 and TRBJ2-7; 9 bases align to TRBD2. Trimming at V came to 2 bases and at J to 2 bases, leaving 5 bases not matched to a gene. Per germline, CDR1 SGHTS and CDR2 YDEGEE. This CDR3 region has 15 residues. The DNA of the CDR3 is TGTGCCAGCAGCTTTGGAGCGGGGGGCGCCTACGAGCAGTACTTC. It translates to CASSFGAGGAYEQYF. The entire variable domain, with the rest obtained from reference TRBV5-8 and TRBJ2-7, is as follows: EAGVTQSPTHLIKTRGQQATLRCSPISGHTSVYWYQQALGLGLQFLLWYDEGEERNRGNFPPRFSGRQFPNYSSELNVNALELEDSALYLCASSFGAGGAYEQYFGPGTRLTVT.

The chain links TRBV6-1 to TRBJ2-3; 8 bases fit TRBD2. The length of the CDR3 is 18 residues. Looked up from germline, CDR1 is MNHNS and CDR2 is SASEGT. V trimming: 2 bases; J trimming: 1 base; junction bases outside the gene matches: 11. For the CDR3, the DNA is TGTGCCAGCAGTGAACTCGTCGGGTCTAGCGGGCGCACAGATACGCAGTATTTT. Its translation: CASSELVGSSGRTDTQYF.

This clone was detected once. The chain couples TRBV7-3 to TRBJ1-1; weak D call: TRBD1 (6 bases). The length of the CDR3 is 14 residues. Trimming shortened V by 5 bases and J by 4 bases, and 14 bases separated the two germline ends. From germline, CDR1 is SGHTA and CDR2 FQGTGA. The CDR3 region has the DNA TGTGCCAGCAGCGCCACTGGCAGGGGCACTGAAGCTTTCTTT. Its protein is CASSATGRGTEAFF.

J is TRBJ2-2 and V is TRBV9; D perhaps matches TRBD1 (6 bases). Germline assignment: CDR1 SGDLS and CDR2 YYNGEE. This CDR3 comprises 16 residues. V lost 4 bases and J 5 bases, leaving 18 bases between the germline ends. The CDR3 here is CASSPRVGANTGELFF. The CDR3, as DNA: TGTGCCAGCAGCCCCAGGGTGGGGGCTAATACCGGGGAGCTGTTTTTT.

In this sample, this clone turned up once. V is TRBV7-6 and J is TRBJ2-4, with 7 bases fitting TRBD2. Trimming took 5 bases from V and 1 from J; bases not matched to a gene: 2. Germline CDR1 and CDR2: SGHVS and FNYEAQ. The CDR3 has 14 amino acids. CDR3 amino acids: CASSGRGAKNIQYF. The CDR3 coding sequence is TGTGCCAGCAGCGGGCGGGGGGCCAAAAACATTCAGTACTTC.

In this sample, this clone turned up once. The rearrangement joins TRBV6-5 to TRBJ1-1; D possibly corresponds to TRBD1 (5 bases). The V gene's germline CDR1 is MNHEY and CDR2 SVGAGI. The CDR3 has 15 amino acids. V lost 0 bases and J 1 base, leaving 9 bases between the germline ends. In nucleotides, the CDR3 is TGTGCCAGCAGTTACTCGGGGGGAAAGAACACTGAAGCTTTCTTT. Protein: CASSYSGGKNTEAFF.

J is TRBJ1-1 and V is TRBV24-1, with a tentative D call TRBD1 (5 bases). Germline loops: CDR1 KGHDR, CDR2 SFDVKD. The ends were cut back, 7 bases at V and 1 base at J, with 9 bases in the middle. This CDR3 region has 13 residues. The CDR3 sequence: CATREGSNTEAFF. The CDR3 nucleotides are TGTGCCACCAGGGAGGGGTCGAACACTGAAGCTTTCTTT.

This clone was seen a handful of times. V and J are TRBV2 and TRBJ1-2; D possibly corresponds to TRBD1 (6 bases). The CDR3 sequence is 13 residues long. V dropped 7 bases and J dropped 1 base, with 10 bases sitting between them. The germline V gene has CDR1 SNHLY and CDR2 FYNNEI. Here the CDR3 reads CASKPGHNYGYTF. In DNA, the CDR3 is TGTGCCAGCAAACCGGGACATAACTATGGCTACACCTTC.

This chain uses TRBV19 with TRBJ2-2; 10 nucleotides align to TRBD2. V lost 3 bases to trimming and J lost 4 bases; unmatched junction nucleotides: 5. The CDR3 consists of 16 residues. The V gene's germline CDR1 is LNHDA and CDR2 SQIVND (reference sequence). The CDR3: CASSIGSGGRTGELFF. DNA for the CDR3: TGTGCCAGTAGTATCGGTAGCGGGGGGCGCACCGGGGAGCTGTTTTTT.

This clone was recorded once. The gene calls are TRBV7-9 and TRBJ1-2; TRBD1 matches at 7 bases. V lost 3 bases, J lost 4 bases, and 8 bases stayed unmatched. The CDR3 consists of 15 residues. In germline, CDR1 is SEHNR, CDR2 FQNEAQ (reference sequence). The CDR3 sequence is CASSLGTARGYGYTF. The CDR3 nucleotides are TGTGCCAGCAGCTTGGGGACAGCCAGAGGCTATGGCTACACCTTC.

J is TRBJ1-6 and V is TRBV6-5; a weak D match, TRBD1 (5 bases). The CDR3 is made up of 15 amino acids. The V and J ends lost 8 bases and 5 bases respectively, with 16 bases between them. Germline V gene lookup returns CDR1 MNHEY and CDR2 SVGAGI. This CDR3 is CASRPPGLNNSPLHF. CDR3 DNA sequence: TGTGCCAGCCGACCCCCGGGACTGAATAATTCACCCCTCCACTTT.

The chain has TRBV5-1 and TRBJ2-1; possibly TRBD2 for D (5 bases). Germline V CDR1 and CDR2: SGHRS, YFSETQ. Trimming pared 1 base from V and 12 bases from J, leaving 14 bases between. This CDR3 has 13 amino acids. The CDR3 DNA reads TGCGCCAGCAGCTTGAGTCCCGACTATAGGCAGTTCTTC. It yields the protein CASSLSPDYRQFF.

V gene TRBV30 combines with J gene TRBJ2-2; D unclear. The germline CDR1 and CDR2 sequences are GTSNPN and SVGIG (reference sequence). This CDR3 has 12 amino acids. V lost 2 bases, J lost 2 bases, and 3 bases lay in between. CDR3 protein: CAWSLNTGELFF. The CDR3 DNA is TGTGCCTGGAGTTTAAACACCGGGGAGCTGTTTTTT.

The chain has TRBV24-1 and TRBJ2-3; possible D gene TRBD1, 6 bases. CDR3 length: 16 residues. Trimming took 3 bases from V and 2 from J, leaving 14 bases between them. CDR1 is KGHDR and CDR2 is SFDVKD in the germline V gene. CDR3 loop: CATSDKDSFPTDTQYF. CDR3 DNA: TGTGCCACCAGTGATAAGGACAGCTTCCCCACAGATACGCAGTATTTT.

This chain connects TRBV9 to TRBJ2-1; 10 bases fit TRBD2. Germline CDR1 is SGDLS and CDR2 is YYNGEE. This CDR3 is built from 19 residues. V lost 1 base to trimming and J lost 0 bases; unmatched junction nucleotides: 10. CDR3 protein: CASSVQSSGGLSSYNEQFF. The DNA for the CDR3 is TGTGCCAGCAGCGTACAATCTAGCGGGGGCCTTAGCTCCTACAATGAGCAGTTCTTC. The whole variable domain, filled in from reference TRBV9 and TRBJ2-1, reads DSGVTQTPKHLITATGQRVTLRCSPRSGDLSVYWYQQSLDQGLQFLIQYYNGEERAKGNILERFSAQQFPDLHSELNLSSLELGDSALYFCASSVQSSGGLSSYNEQFFGPGTRLTVL.

V is TRBV7-9 and J is TRBJ2-3, with a tentative D call TRBD2 (5 bases). V lost 3 bases to trimming and J lost 2 bases, with 21 bases between them. Germline V gene sequence: CDR1 SEHNR, CDR2 FQNEAQ (reference sequence). The length of the CDR3 is 18 residues. The CDR3 spells CASSLPGVLSGPTDTQYF. DNA of the CDR3: TGTGCCAGCAGCTTGCCCGGGGTACTAAGCGGTCCCACAGATACGCAGTATTTT.

The table lists this clone with a count of one. This chain links TRBV6-6 with TRBJ1-2; the match to TRBD1 covers 7 bases. The trim removed 0 bases at V and 4 bases at J, leaving 5 bases unmatched. Germline CDR1 MNHNY, CDR2 SVGAGI (reference sequence). The CDR3 extends over 15 amino acids. CDR3 sequence: CASSYSQGVGYGYTF. The CDR3 DNA reads TGTGCCAGCAGTTACTCCCAGGGGGTTGGCTATGGCTACACCTTC.

The DNA for the CDR3 is TGTGCCAGCAGTACTAGCGTGGGGTACAATGAGCAGTTCTTC. The encoded protein is CASSTSVGYNEQFF. The rearrangement joins TRBV6-5 to TRBJ2-1, with 7 bases identical to TRBD2. Germline CDR1 is MNHEY and CDR2 is SVGAGI. CDR3 size: 14 residues. The ends lost 5 bases at V and 4 bases at J; junction bases unmatched: 5.